These 21 T cell receptor beta chains came from one sample sequenced in a study of blood T cell repertoires in COVID-19. Some clones are missing from TCRdb's copy, which holds only in-frame ones; the method was immunoSEQ multiplex PCR. The sample consists of 250,000 or so clones, 84% of them appearing once. Specimen: peripheral blood. These receptors originate from a man aged 45-65 years with acute or convalescent COVID-19.

The V gene is TRBV30, the J gene TRBJ2-3; 7 bases align to TRBD2. J gave up 6 bases and V 3 bases, and 6 bases lay outside the gene matches. The CDR3 covers 13 residues. CDR1 is GTSNPN, CDR2 SVGIG, per germline (reference sequence). This CDR3 is CAWRKMGGDTQYF. Written as DNA, the CDR3 is TGTGCCTGGAGAAAGATGGGAGGGGATACGCAGTATTTT.

The V call is TRBV2, the J call TRBJ2-7; TRBD1 is a possible D gene (5 bases). Trimming pared 7 bases from V and 2 bases from J, leaving 18 bases between. The CDR3 sequence is 15 residues long. Germline values: CDR1 SNHLY, CDR2 FYNNEI. In DNA form, the CDR3 reads TGTGCCAGCACCACCGAAGGGGCAGGACCCTACGAGCAGTACTTC. This gives the protein CASTTEGAGPYEQYF. Combining the CDR3 with reference TRBV2 and TRBJ2-7 gives the whole variable domain EPEVTQTPSHQVTQMGQEVILRCVPISNHLYFYWYRQILGQKVEFLVSFYNNEISEKSEIFDDQFSVERPDGSNFTLKIRSTKLEDSAMYFCASTTEGAGPYEQYFGPGTRLTVT.

The table lists this clone with many counts. The V and J genes are TRBV28 and TRBJ2-7, with 9 nucleotides matching TRBD1. Germline V gene sequence: CDR1 MDHEN, CDR2 SYDVKM. Trimming removed 6 bases from V and 6 bases from J; junction bases left unmatched: 9. The CDR3 spans 14 residues. The CDR3 nucleotides read TGTGCCAGCAGCAACCCGGGACAGGGAATCGAGCAGTACTTC. Amino acids: CASSNPGQGIEQYF.

The chain has TRBV6-4 and TRBJ2-1; TRBD1 aligns across 8 bases. V lost 2 bases to trimming and J lost 13 bases; unmatched junction nucleotides: 7. The CDR3 is 13 residues long. Germline V lookup: CDR1 MRHNA, CDR2 SNTAGT. CDR3 nucleotides: TGTGCCAGCAGTGACAGGACAGGGAAGACTCAGTTCTTC. It encodes CASSDRTGKTQFF.

Turning to this clone: This sample includes further DNA sequences coding for the same CDR3. This chain uses TRBV11-2 with TRBJ2-5; D is uncertain. There are 12 residues in the CDR3. Between the trimmed V and J ends, which lost 1 base and 5 bases, there was a span of 5 bases. CDR1 is SGHAT and CDR2 is FQNNGV in the germline V gene. The CDR3 here is CASSLGRETQYF. DNA for the CDR3: TGTGCCAGCAGCTTAGGTCGGGAGACCCAGTACTTC. Supplemented by reference TRBV11-2 and TRBJ2-5, the full variable domain reads EAGVAQSPRYKIIEKRQSVAFWCNPISGHATLYWYQQILGQGPKLLIQFQNNGVVDDSQLPKDRFSAERLKGVDSTLKIQPAKLEDSAVYLCASSLGRETQYFGPGTRLLVL.

This clone was seen just once. J is TRBJ1-4 and V is TRBV30; tentative D call: TRBD1 (5 bases). This CDR3 is built from 13 residues. Trimming shortened V by 1 base and J by 6 bases, and 9 bases separated the two germline ends. Germline V gene sequence: CDR1 GTSNPN, CDR2 SVGIG (reference sequence). The CDR3 here is CAWSGEGHEKLFF. The CDR3 coding sequence is TGTGCCTGGAGTGGGGAGGGGCATGAAAAACTGTTTTTT.

The chain links TRBV18 to TRBJ1-1; TRBD1 matches 7 bases. Germline assignment: CDR1 KGHSH and CDR2 LQKENI. The CDR3 loop spans 16 amino acids. Trimming at V came to 2 bases and at J to 0 bases, leaving 6 bases not matched to a gene. CDR3 in amino acids: CASSPSGGPVNTEAFF. The CDR3 nucleotides are TGTGCCAGCTCACCATCAGGGGGGCCAGTGAACACTGAAGCTTTCTTT.

The genes are TRBV6-5 and TRBJ2-7, with a tentative D call TRBD2 (6 bases). From germline, CDR1 is MNHEY and CDR2 SVGAGI. Trimming took 4 bases from V and 3 from J, leaving 16 bases between them. The CDR3 covers 15 residues. The CDR3 loop is CASSSKMGGFYEQYF. Here the CDR3 DNA reads TGTGCCAGCAGTTCCAAGATGGGAGGATTCTACGAGCAGTACTTC.

The rearrangement links TRBV27 to TRBJ1-2, with TRBD1 matching 11 bases. CDR1 is MNHEY and CDR2 is SMNVEV in the germline V gene (reference sequence). The CDR3 length is 13 residues. With V trimmed by 2 bases and J by 10 bases, 3 bases remained unmatched. The CDR3 region is CASSLPGQGDYTF. For the CDR3, the DNA is TGTGCCAGCAGTTTACCGGGACAGGGGGACTACACCTTC.

The genes are TRBV6-5 and TRBJ2-1; maybe TRBD1 (6 bases). V was trimmed by 7 bases and J by 12 bases, leaving 13 bases between them. The CDR3 consists of 11 residues. Germline CDR1 MNHEY, CDR2 SVGAGI. CDR3 sequence reads: CASTIQGGQFF. The CDR3 DNA is TGTGCCAGCACCATACAGGGTGGGCAGTTCTTC.

V and J are TRBV7-3 and TRBJ1-5, with unresolved D. Germline V lookup: CDR1 SGHTA, CDR2 FQGTGA. The V end was cut by 2 bases, the J end by 1 base, with 6 bases between. The length of the CDR3 is 14 residues. The CDR3 sequence: CASSLLSSNQPQHF. CDR3 bases: TGTGCCAGCAGCTTACTGTCGAGCAATCAGCCCCAGCATTTT.

The rearrangement joins TRBV5-6 to TRBJ1-3, with D tentatively TRBD1 (6 bases). CDR1 is SGHDT, CDR2 YYEEEE, per germline. V was pared by 5 bases and J by 4 bases, with 10 bases between. The CDR3 sequence is 13 residues long. CDR3 sequence (DNA): TGTGCCAGCAGGAGGGGGGGCGGAAACACCATATATTTT. It specifies CASRRGGGNTIYF.

In this sample, this clone turned up a few times. The chain joins TRBV28 to TRBJ1-1; unclear D gene. The V gene's germline CDR1 is MDHEN and CDR2 SYDVKM. Trimming cost V 5 bases and J 3 bases, with 7 bases left between them. This CDR3 contains 12 residues. CDR3 DNA sequence: TGTGCCAGCAGTCGCGGGTACACTGAAGCTTTCTTT. It is translated as CASSRGYTEAFF.

As to this clone: Additional DNA sequences in this sample encode the identical CDR3. J is TRBJ2-7 and V is TRBV3-1 (or the pseudogene TRBV3-2), with D hard to call. This CDR3 comprises 13 residues. The ends were cut back, 2 bases at V and 4 bases at J, with 9 bases in the middle. Germline assignment: CDR1 LGHDT and CDR2 YNNKEL (reference sequence). The CDR3 loop is CASSQQASYEQYF. CDR3 nucleotide sequence: TGTGCCAGCAGCCAACAGGCAAGTTACGAGCAGTACTTC.

The CDR3 region is CASSQVARQNTEAFF. As DNA, the CDR3 is TGTGCCAGCAGCCAAGTGGCCAGGCAGAACACTGAAGCTTTCTTT. This chain joins TRBV3-1 (or the pseudogene TRBV3-2) and TRBJ1-1; D is undetermined. V shed 1 base and J shed 1 base, with 10 bases lying between them. Germline values: CDR1 LGHDT, CDR2 YNNKEL (reference sequence). There are 15 residues in the CDR3.

The chain has TRBV18 and TRBJ1-4; a weak D match, TRBD1 (6 bases). Germline V gene sequence: CDR1 KGHSH, CDR2 LQKENI. This CDR3 region has 14 residues. V lost 8 bases and J 8 bases, leaving 18 bases between the germline ends. The DNA for the CDR3 is TGTGCCAGCGCGTTCCGGGACATTAACGAAAAACTGTTTTTT. Translated, it gives CASAFRDINEKLFF.

CDR3 region: CASSQGLAGIYEQYF. The CDR3 bases are TGTGCCAGCAGCCAAGGACTAGCGGGAATCTACGAGCAGTACTTC. The rearrangement joins TRBV3-1 (or the pseudogene TRBV3-2) to TRBJ2-7; 11 bases agree with TRBD2. Losses at the gene ends were 1 base for V and 3 bases for J; bases not matched to a gene: 2. Germline lookup yields CDR1 LGHDT and CDR2 YNNKEL (reference sequence). The CDR3 consists of 15 residues.

V is TRBV6-6 and J is TRBJ2-3, with D maybe TRBD2 (5 bases). Between the trimmed V and J ends, which lost 7 bases and 0 bases, there was a span of 17 bases. The CDR3 has 16 residues. Germline CDR1 and CDR2: MNHNY and SVGAGI (reference sequence). The chain's CDR3 is CASNKLVGDSTDTQYF. The CDR3 DNA reads TGTGCCAGCAACAAATTGGTGGGAGATAGCACAGATACGCAGTATTTT.

This chain joins TRBV27 and TRBJ1-1, with 9 bases lining up with TRBD1. The CDR3 contains 18 residues. Germline assignment: CDR1 MNHEY and CDR2 SMNVEV (reference sequence). Unmatched junction bases numbered 11, after V lost 0 bases and J lost 3 bases. The CDR3 coding sequence is TGTGCCAGCAGTTTATCGAGGGACAGGGAGTCTCGTGACACTGAAGCTTTCTTT. It yields the protein CASSLSRDRESRDTEAFF.

The chain combines TRBV6-5 with TRBJ1-4, with TRBD1 matching 9 bases. Germline V lookup: CDR1 MNHEY, CDR2 SVGAGI. The V gene end was trimmed by 8 bases and the J gene end by 5 bases; junction bases not matched to a gene: 6. This CDR3 has 14 amino acids. The CDR3 loop is CASRRDRVNEKLFF. The CDR3 nucleotides read TGTGCCAGCCGCCGGGACAGGGTCAATGAAAAACTGTTTTTT.

J is TRBJ1-6 and V is TRBV5-1, with 9 nucleotides matching TRBD1. The junction had 5 bases not matched to a gene; V was cut back by 1 base and J by 9 bases. Germline lookup yields CDR1 SGHRS and CDR2 YFSETQ. The CDR3 totals 15 residues. CDR3 region: CASSLRGQGGSPLHF. The CDR3, as DNA: TGCGCCAGCAGCTTGCGGGGACAGGGCGGTTCACCCCTCCACTTT.